This paragraph covers one TCR beta chain sequence. In the original analysis: Nucleated cell counts were estimated from reference gene primer amplification. Method: immunoSEQ multiplex PCR; TCRdb's copy keeps in-frame clones and lacks some. The V and J calls and clone size were taken over from that table, and D and trimming were inferred from the DNA. The sample has roughly 150,000 clones; 83% are singletons. This record belongs to a study of blood T cell repertoires in COVID-19. In the study overall: COVID-19 samples collected from the United States, Italy and Spain covered acute and convalescent phases. In each case, the material was cDNA or gDNA derived from T cells, B-cell-depleted T cells, or PBMCs.

This CDR3 is 11 amino acids long. Trimming removed 3 bases at V and 6 bases at J, with 5 bases between. The chain is built from TRBV12-3 or TRBV12-4 and TRBJ1-2; D is uncertain. The TCR originated in a woman older than 75 with acute or convalescent COVID-19. Sample: peripheral blood. CDR3 bases: TGTGCCAGCAGTTTTTCGGATGGCTACACCTTC. Translating gives CASSFSDGYTF.